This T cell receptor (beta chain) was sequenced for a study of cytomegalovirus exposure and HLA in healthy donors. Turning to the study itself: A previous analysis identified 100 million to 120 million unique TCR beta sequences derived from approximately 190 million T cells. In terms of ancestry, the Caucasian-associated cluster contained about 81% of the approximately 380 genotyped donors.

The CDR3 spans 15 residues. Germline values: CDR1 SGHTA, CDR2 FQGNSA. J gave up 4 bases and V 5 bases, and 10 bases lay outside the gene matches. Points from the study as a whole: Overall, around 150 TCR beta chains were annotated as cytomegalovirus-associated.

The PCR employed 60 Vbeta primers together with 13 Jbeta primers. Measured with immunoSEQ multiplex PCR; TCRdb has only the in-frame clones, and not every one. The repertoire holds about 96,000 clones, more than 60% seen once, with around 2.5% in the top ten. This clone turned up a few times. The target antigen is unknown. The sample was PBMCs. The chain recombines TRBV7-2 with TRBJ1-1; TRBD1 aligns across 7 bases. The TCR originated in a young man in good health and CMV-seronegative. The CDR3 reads CASSRWTGEATEAFF. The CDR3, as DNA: TGTGCCAGCAGCCGTTGGACAGGTGAGGCCACTGAAGCTTTCTTT.